Listed below are T cell receptor beta chains from one sample, sequenced in a study of shared clonotypes between healthy human individuals. The repertoire was sequenced with immunoSEQ multiplex PCR; TCRdb's copy has only in-frame clones and lacks some. The repertoire holds more than 2 million clones, with 95% as singletons. Sequencing was performed on naive CD4+ T cells sorted from blood. Every receptor here comes from a man younger than 35 in good health. Both conserved end residues are part of each CDR3. Fields, in order: J gene, clone size, D gene, V gene, CDR3 protein, CDR3 DNA. D genes are given only for firm matches. Not all rows give a size; the values are once, few, many and, for expanded clones, a class.

j_call: TRBJ1-5
clone_size: NA
d_call: NA
v_call: TRBV4-2
cdr3_aa: CASSQEHSRAYSNQPQHF
cdr3_nt: TGTGCCAGCAGCCAAGAACATTCCAGGGCCTATAGCAATCAGCCCCAGCATTTT

j_call: TRBJ2-7
clone_size: NA
d_call: TRBD2
v_call: TRBV5-4
cdr3_aa: CASSSNGGGGPGNEQYF
cdr3_nt: TGTGCCAGCAGCTCGAACGGAGGCGGGGGGCCTGGGAACGAGCAGTACTTC

j_call: TRBJ1-5
clone_size: NA
d_call: NA
v_call: TRBV6-6
cdr3_aa: CASSYVGDSNQPQHF
cdr3_nt: TGTGCCAGCAGTTACGTCGGGGATAGCAATCAGCCCCAGCATTTT

j_call: TRBJ2-1
clone_size: NA
d_call: NA
v_call: TRBV9
cdr3_aa: CASSVATGSLYEQFF
cdr3_nt: TGTGCCAGCAGCGTAGCTACGGGCAGTCTCTATGAGCAGTTCTTC

j_call: TRBJ2-2
clone_size: NA
d_call: NA
v_call: TRBV9
cdr3_aa: CASSETGYGELFF
cdr3_nt: TGTGCCAGCAGCGAAACAGGGTACGGGGAGCTGTTTTTT

j_call: TRBJ2-4
clone_size: once
d_call: NA
v_call: TRBV5-1
cdr3_aa: CASSLPTGASGAKNIQYF
cdr3_nt: TGCGCCAGCAGCTTGCCTACAGGGGCTAGCGGAGCCAAAAACATTCAGTACTTC

j_call: TRBJ1-2
clone_size: NA
d_call: NA
v_call: TRBV9
cdr3_aa: CASSAPRVRYTF
cdr3_nt: TGTGCCAGCAGCGCCCCTCGGGTTCGCTACACCTTC

j_call: TRBJ2-3
clone_size: NA
d_call: NA
v_call: TRBV7-3
cdr3_aa: CASSSYLTDTQYF
cdr3_nt: TGTGCCAGCAGCTCCTACCTCACAGATACGCAGTATTTT

j_call: TRBJ1-1
clone_size: NA
d_call: NA
v_call: TRBV11-2
cdr3_aa: CASSLVEVSEAFF
cdr3_nt: TGTGCCAGCAGCTTAGTTGAGGTTTCTGAAGCTTTCTTT

j_call: TRBJ2-7
clone_size: NA
d_call: NA
v_call: TRBV6-5
cdr3_aa: CASSYSTANLEQYF
cdr3_nt: TGTGCCAGCAGTTACTCCACAGCTAACCTCGAGCAGTACTTC

j_call: TRBJ1-4
clone_size: once
d_call: NA
v_call: TRBV12-2
cdr3_aa: CASRPDRTTNEKLFF
cdr3_nt: TGTGCAAGTCGCCCGGACAGAACAACTAATGAAAAACTGTTTTTT

j_call: TRBJ2-1
clone_size: once
d_call: TRBD2
v_call: TRBV4-1
cdr3_aa: CASSQGTSAAYNEQFF
cdr3_nt: TGCGCCAGCAGCCAAGGGACTAGCGCAGCCTACAATGAGCAGTTCTTC

j_call: TRBJ2-2
clone_size: NA
d_call: TRBD2
v_call: TRBV4-1
cdr3_aa: CASSQSKLLAGGHRTGELFF
cdr3_nt: TGCGCCAGCAGCCAATCCAAACTACTAGCGGGAGGGCACCGCACCGGGGAGCTGTTTTTT

j_call: TRBJ1-1
clone_size: NA
d_call: NA
v_call: TRBV19
cdr3_aa: CASSTIVGGTEAFF
cdr3_nt: TGTGCCAGTAGCACAATTGTGGGGGGGACTGAAGCTTTCTTT

j_call: TRBJ2-3
clone_size: NA
d_call: NA
v_call: TRBV18
cdr3_aa: CASSPQLPLPTSTDTQYF
cdr3_nt: TGTGCCAGCTCACCGCAGCTCCCTCTGCCGACTAGCACAGATACGCAGTATTTT

j_call: TRBJ2-5
clone_size: NA
d_call: NA
v_call: TRBV5-6
cdr3_aa: CASSLPVEAQYF
cdr3_nt: TGTGCCAGCAGCTTGCCGGTTGAGGCCCAGTACTTC

j_call: TRBJ2-3
clone_size: once
d_call: NA
v_call: TRBV6-6
cdr3_aa: CASSSRDTSGSYTQYF
cdr3_nt: TGTGCCAGCAGTTCCCGGGACACCTCAGGGAGTTATACGCAGTATTTT

j_call: TRBJ1-4
clone_size: NA
d_call: NA
v_call: TRBV25-1
cdr3_aa: CASSESGSEKLFF
cdr3_nt: TGTGCCAGCAGTGAATCGGGGAGTGAAAAACTGTTTTTT

j_call: TRBJ2-7
clone_size: NA
d_call: NA
v_call: TRBV28
cdr3_aa: CASSSGQNYEQYF
cdr3_nt: TGTGCCAGCAGCTCCGGGCAGAACTACGAGCAGTACTTC

j_call: TRBJ2-7
clone_size: NA
d_call: NA
v_call: TRBV11-2
cdr3_aa: CASSSRLDGSYEQYF
cdr3_nt: TGTGCCAGCAGCTCCCGACTCGACGGCTCCTACGAGCAGTACTTC

j_call: TRBJ2-3
clone_size: NA
d_call: TRBD1
v_call: TRBV2
cdr3_aa: CASSLQGVGDTQYF
cdr3_nt: TGTGCCAGCAGTCTTCAGGGGGTTGGAGATACGCAGTATTTT

j_call: TRBJ1-4
clone_size: NA
d_call: NA
v_call: TRBV25-1
cdr3_aa: CASSEWDTGIWDEKLFF
cdr3_nt: TGTGCCAGCAGTGAATGGGATACTGGTATTTGGGATGAAAAACTGTTTTTT

j_call: TRBJ2-3
clone_size: NA
d_call: NA
v_call: TRBV6-4
cdr3_aa: CASSQELSTDTQYF
cdr3_nt: TGTGCCAGCAGCCAGGAATTGAGCACAGATACGCAGTATTTT

j_call: TRBJ2-3
clone_size: NA
d_call: NA
v_call: TRBV21-1
cdr3_aa: CASSTRWVASTDTQYF
cdr3_nt: TGTGCCAGCAGCACAAGATGGGTTGCTAGCACAGATACGCAGTATTTT

j_call: TRBJ2-1
clone_size: NA
d_call: NA
v_call: TRBV5-1
cdr3_aa: CASPDQGIVDNEQFF
cdr3_nt: TGCGCCAGCCCGGACCAGGGAATAGTTGACAATGAGCAGTTCTTC

j_call: TRBJ2-2
clone_size: once
d_call: NA
v_call: TRBV4-1
cdr3_aa: CASSQGSANTGELFF
cdr3_nt: TGCGCCAGCAGCCAAGGTTCCGCGAACACCGGGGAGCTGTTTTTT

j_call: TRBJ1-2
clone_size: once
d_call: NA
v_call: TRBV5-6
cdr3_aa: CASSQGYYGYTF
cdr3_nt: TGTGCCAGCAGCCAGGGATACTATGGCTACACCTTC

j_call: TRBJ1-4
clone_size: NA
d_call: TRBD1
v_call: TRBV5-1
cdr3_aa: CASSFSGQDRAEKLFF
cdr3_nt: TGCGCCAGCAGCTTTTCTGGACAGGACAGGGCTGAAAAACTGTTTTTT

j_call: TRBJ2-1
clone_size: NA
d_call: TRBD2
v_call: TRBV10-2
cdr3_aa: CASSLTSGGAFEQFF
cdr3_nt: TGCGCCAGCAGTCTGACTAGCGGGGGGGCTTTTGAGCAGTTCTTC

j_call: TRBJ1-3
clone_size: NA
d_call: TRBD1
v_call: TRBV9
cdr3_aa: CASSVTGEAGNTIYF
cdr3_nt: TGTGCCAGCAGCGTAACAGGGGAGGCCGGAAACACCATATATTTT

j_call: TRBJ2-3
clone_size: NA
d_call: NA
v_call: TRBV13
cdr3_aa: CASSSSTDTQYF
cdr3_nt: TGTGCCAGCAGCTCCAGCACAGATACGCAGTATTTT

j_call: TRBJ2-5
clone_size: NA
d_call: NA
v_call: TRBV4-1
cdr3_aa: CASSQDLGRETQYF
cdr3_nt: TGCGCCAGCAGCCAAGATCTCGGAAGAGAGACCCAGTACTTC

j_call: TRBJ2-3
clone_size: NA
d_call: NA
v_call: TRBV2
cdr3_aa: CASSPGTRASTDTQYF
cdr3_nt: TGTGCCAGCAGCCCCGGGACGAGGGCTAGCACAGATACGCAGTATTTT

j_call: TRBJ2-3
clone_size: NA
d_call: NA
v_call: TRBV5-4
cdr3_aa: CASSPALRTDTQYF
cdr3_nt: TGTGCCAGCAGCCCCGCCTTGCGCACAGATACGCAGTATTTT

j_call: TRBJ2-1
clone_size: NA
d_call: NA
v_call: TRBV6-5
cdr3_aa: CASTSISLGYNEQFF
cdr3_nt: TGTGCCAGCACGAGTATCTCCCTCGGCTACAATGAGCAGTTCTTC

j_call: TRBJ1-6
clone_size: NA
d_call: TRBD1
v_call: TRBV5-1
cdr3_aa: CASSLAGQVNSPLHF
cdr3_nt: TGCGCCAGCAGCTTGGCGGGACAGGTGAATTCACCCCTCCACTTT

j_call: TRBJ2-5
clone_size: NA
d_call: TRBD2
v_call: TRBV10-1
cdr3_aa: CASSESGGVQETQYF
cdr3_nt: TGCGCCAGCAGTGAGTCGGGAGGGGTCCAAGAGACCCAGTACTTC

j_call: TRBJ1-2
clone_size: NA
d_call: TRBD1
v_call: TRBV30
cdr3_aa: CAWSETGEVYGYTF
cdr3_nt: TGTGCCTGGAGTGAAACAGGGGAAGTCTATGGCTACACCTTC

j_call: TRBJ2-1
clone_size: NA
d_call: TRBD2
v_call: TRBV5-1
cdr3_aa: CASSSLSGRAFNEQFF
cdr3_nt: TGCGCCAGCAGCTCGCTTAGCGGGAGGGCCTTCAATGAGCAGTTCTTC

j_call: TRBJ2-1
clone_size: NA
d_call: NA
v_call: TRBV30
cdr3_aa: CAWSVVGQGQFF
cdr3_nt: TGTGCCTGGAGTGTGGTGGGGCAGGGGCAGTTCTTC

j_call: TRBJ2-5
clone_size: NA
d_call: NA
v_call: TRBV14
cdr3_aa: CASSPLTAQETQYF
cdr3_nt: TGTGCCAGCAGCCCCCTGACGGCCCAAGAGACCCAGTACTTC

j_call: TRBJ1-5
clone_size: NA
d_call: NA
v_call: TRBV4-2
cdr3_aa: CASSQLGTTNQPQHF
cdr3_nt: TGTGCCAGCAGCCAACTCGGGACTACGAATCAGCCCCAGCATTTT

j_call: TRBJ2-7
clone_size: NA
d_call: TRBD1
v_call: TRBV19
cdr3_aa: CASSKGTGASYEQYF
cdr3_nt: TGTGCCAGTAGTAAGGGGACAGGGGCCTCCTACGAGCAGTACTTC

j_call: TRBJ2-3
clone_size: NA
d_call: TRBD2
v_call: TRBV7-9
cdr3_aa: CASRRTGTNTDTQYF
cdr3_nt: TGTGCCAGCAGACGTACCGGGACTAACACAGATACGCAGTATTTT